This T cell receptor (beta chain) was sequenced in a study of control samples from healthy donors and cancer patients. Sequencing was performed with immunoSEQ multiplex PCR; in TCRdb, only in-frame clones are kept and a portion is missing. The repertoire holds approximately 190,000 clones, with about nine tenths as singletons. This CDR3 region has 13 residues. J gave up 8 bases and V 8 bases, and 10 bases lay outside the gene matches. CDR1 is MNHNY, CDR2 SVGAGI, per germline (reference sequence). This TCR was sampled from a man younger than 40 in good health. The sequenced sample was blood. The chain uses TRBV6-6 and TRBJ1-2; 8 nucleotides align to TRBD1. The DNA for the CDR3 is TGTGCCAGCGGTGCAGGGGGCCCTAGCGGCTACACCTTC. Residues: CASGAGGPSGYTF.